This entry lists 22 T cell receptor beta chains sequenced from one sample in a study of T cell responses to AZD1222 COVID-19 vaccine. Clones were sequenced by immunoSEQ multiplex PCR, and TCRdb holds only the in-frame ones, with some missing. The table includes some 110,000 clones, roughly 93% detected once. This specimen consisted of peripheral blood, obtained 28 days after the second AZD1222 dose. These receptors came from an adult who received the AZD1222 COVID-19 vaccine.

CDR3 DNA sequence: TGTGCCAGCAGTACGAGGACAGGGGACACTGAAGCTTTCTTT. It translates to CASSTRTGDTEAFF. The chain couples TRBV27 to TRBJ1-1; TRBD1 aligns across 9 bases. Germline lookup yields CDR1 MNHEY and CDR2 SMNVEV (reference sequence). V lost 5 bases to trimming and J lost 3 bases; unmatched junction nucleotides: 4. The CDR3 is 14 residues long.

J is TRBJ1-6 and V is TRBV3-1 (or the pseudogene TRBV3-2); the D is unclear. Trimming stripped 5 bases from V and 8 bases from J, with 16 bases between. The CDR3 consists of 15 residues. Germline-derived CDR1 and CDR2 are LGHDT and YNNKEL (reference sequence). CDR3 in DNA: TGTGCCAGCAGCTTTAATCCCGGGAATCATTCACCCCTCCACTTT. This codes for CASSFNPGNHSPLHF.

The rearrangement joins TRBV9 to TRBJ2-7; 10 bases align to TRBD2. The CDR3 is 16 residues long. Germline V gene sequence: CDR1 SGDLS, CDR2 YYNGEE. The V gene end was trimmed by 4 bases and the J gene end by 0 bases; junction bases not matched to a gene: 7. The CDR3 DNA sequence: TGTGCCAGCAGCCCCTGGACTAGCGGCCCCTCCTACGAGCAGTACTTC. Its protein is CASSPWTSGPSYEQYF.

This chain joins TRBV27 and TRBJ1-4; maybe TRBD1 (5 bases). The CDR3 is 14 amino acids. Germline CDR1 is MNHEY and CDR2 is SMNVEV (reference sequence). V was trimmed by 7 bases and J by 8 bases, leaving 17 bases between them. The CDR3 sequence is CASTGAGRREKLFF. The CDR3 nucleotides are TGTGCCAGCACCGGGGCCGGGCGTAGGGAAAAACTGTTTTTT.

The V call is TRBV2, the J call TRBJ1-5; D unclear. Trimming removed 3 bases at V and 6 bases at J, with 24 bases between. Germline V gene data show CDR1 as SNHLY and CDR2 as FYNNEI. The CDR3 runs 18 residues. For the CDR3, the DNA is TGTGCCAGCAGTGATCTACCCCCTTCACTCGACCTACGTCAGCCCCAGCATTTT. Residues: CASSDLPPSLDLRQPQHF.

The chain combines TRBV19 with TRBJ1-1, with D possibly matching TRBD1 (5 bases). The CDR3 is made up of 15 amino acids. Between the trimmed V and J ends, which lost 5 bases and 11 bases, there was a span of 24 bases. CDR1 and CDR2 from the germline V gene are LNHDA and SQIVND (reference sequence). In DNA form, the CDR3 reads TGTGCCAGTAGTCCGACAGCAAGTAGGAGGTTAGGGGCTTTCTTT. It is translated as CASSPTASRRLGAFF.

CDR3 protein: CASSLVVAPNEQFF. CDR3 coding DNA: TGCGCCAGCAGCTTGGTAGTAGCTCCGAATGAGCAGTTCTTC. The chain joins TRBV5-1 to TRBJ2-1; D is ambiguous. The ends were cut back, 0 bases at V and 7 bases at J, with 11 bases in the middle. Germline CDR1 SGHRS, CDR2 YFSETQ. This CDR3 is 14 amino acids long. Full variable domain (outside the CDR3, taken from reference TRBV5-1 and TRBJ2-1): KAGVTQTPRYLIKTRGQQVTLSCSPISGHRSVSWYQQTPGQGLQFLFEYFSETQRNKGNFPGRFSGRQFSNSRSEMNVSTLELGDSALYLCASSLVVAPNEQFFGPGTRLTVL.

V usage is TRBV5-4 and J usage is TRBJ2-7, with TRBD2 matching over 10 bases. The CDR3 runs to 14 residues. With V trimmed by 4 bases and J by 4 bases, 5 bases remained unmatched. The germline gives CDR1 SGHNT, CDR2 YYREEE (reference sequence). The chain's CDR3 is CASSPAGGPYEQYF. The CDR3, as DNA: TGTGCCAGCAGCCCAGCGGGAGGGCCGTACGAGCAGTACTTC. Full variable domain (rest looked up from reference TRBV5-4 and TRBJ2-7): ETGVTQSPTHLIKTRGQQVTLRCSSQSGHNTVSWYQQALGQGPQFIFQYYREEENGRGNFPPRFSGLQFPNYSSELNVNALELDDSALYLCASSPAGGPYEQYFGPGTRLTVT.

This clone occurred once. The chain couples TRBV27 to TRBJ1-2; 7 bases are shared with TRBD1. CDR1 and CDR2 (germline): MNHEY, SMNVEV (reference sequence). This CDR3 comprises 15 residues. Trimming at V came to 5 bases and at J to 7 bases, leaving 13 bases not matched to a gene. For the CDR3, the DNA is TGTGCCAGCAGTGCCCCACACAGGGGAATCGGTGGCTACACCTTC. Protein product: CASSAPHRGIGGYTF.

A single count supports this clone. The gene calls are TRBV19 and TRBJ1-5, with D perhaps matching TRBD1 (6 bases). The V end was cut by 10 bases, the J end by 1 base, with 17 bases between. This CDR3 has 15 amino acids. Germline CDR1 and CDR2: LNHDA and SQIVND (reference sequence). The CDR3 spells CATSRGAGSNQPQHF. CDR3 nucleotide sequence: TGTGCCACCTCCCGGGGGGCTGGCAGCAATCAGCCCCAGCATTTT.

The rearrangement links TRBV4-2 to TRBJ2-3; no firm D call. With 0 bases removed from V and 5 bases from J, the gap between germline ends came to 6 bases. Germline V CDR1 and CDR2: LGHNA, YNFKEQ. The CDR3 extends over 13 amino acids. The CDR3 DNA sequence: TGTGCCAGCAGCCAAGATTGGGTAGATACGCAGTATTTT. Its translation: CASSQDWVDTQYF.

The rearrangement uses TRBV6-1 and TRBJ2-7; TRBD1 matches at 10 bases. Per the germline V gene, CDR1 is MNHNS and CDR2 is SASEGT. The CDR3 has 13 residues. With V trimmed by 3 bases and J by 4 bases, 0 bases remained unmatched. The CDR3 DNA follows: TGTGCCAGCAGTGAGGACAGGGGGTACGAGCAGTACTTC. The encoded protein is CASSEDRGYEQYF.

The chain recombines TRBV27 with TRBJ2-5; no clear D gene. Germline V CDR1 and CDR2: MNHEY, SMNVEV (reference sequence). This CDR3 has 13 amino acids. V was clipped by 2 bases and J by 5 bases, with 9 bases between them. The CDR3, as DNA: TGTGCCAGCAGTTTAGGGTCCCGGGAGACCCAGTACTTC. Amino acid sequence: CASSLGSRETQYF.

The rearrangement uses TRBV24-1 and TRBJ2-2; TRBD2 is a possible D gene (6 bases). There are 15 residues in the CDR3. The V end was cut by 9 bases, the J end by 4 bases, with 17 bases between. Germline V gene data show CDR1 as KGHDR and CDR2 as SFDVKD. The CDR3 loop is CATQPTGAGTGELFF. CDR3 sequence (DNA): TGTGCCACCCAGCCTACGGGAGCTGGCACCGGGGAGCTGTTTTTT.

This chain joins TRBV5-1 and TRBJ2-1, with no clear D. V gave up 4 bases and J gave up 3 bases, with 11 bases separating them. The germline CDR1 and CDR2 sequences are SGHRS and YFSETQ. The CDR3 loop spans 14 amino acids. The CDR3 here is CASSPDVGYNEQFF. The CDR3, as DNA: TGCGCCAGCAGCCCCGACGTGGGCTACAATGAGCAGTTCTTC.

The rearrangement joins TRBV28 to TRBJ1-5, with a weak D call TRBD1 (5 bases). The CDR3 runs to 17 residues. The V end was cut by 3 bases, the J end by 1 base, with 16 bases between. Germline loops: CDR1 MDHEN, CDR2 SYDVKM. The CDR3 DNA sequence: TGTGCCAGCAGTTTGCGGCGACTGGCAGGGAGCAATCAGCCCCAGCATTTT. Translating it yields CASSLRRLAGSNQPQHF.

The genes are TRBV4-1 and TRBJ1-2, with 7 positions matching TRBD1. The germline CDR1 and CDR2 sequences are MGHRA and YSYEKL. The CDR3 extends over 16 amino acids. The ends lost 0 bases at V and 4 bases at J; junction bases unmatched: 8. DNA of the CDR3: TGCGCCAGCAGCCAAGAAGGGATAGGGGGCCCCTATGGCTACACCTTC. This sequence encodes CASSQEGIGGPYGYTF.

In its sample, this clone was seen once. The CDR3 reads CASSVASGYEQYF. CDR3 sequence (DNA): TGTGCCAGCAGTGTCGCCAGCGGCTACGAGCAGTACTTC. V is TRBV6-4 and J is TRBJ2-7; a possible D gene is TRBD2 (5 bases). The CDR3 extends over 13 amino acids. The V end lost 4 bases, the J end lost 3 bases, and 10 bases lay between the germline ends. CDR1 and CDR2 from the germline V gene are MRHNA and SNTAGT.

The CDR3 DNA reads TGTGCCAGCAGCGAAGGGAGGACCTCGGTGGGGAACACTGAAGCTTTCTTT. Translating gives CASSEGRTSVGNTEAFF. The chain links TRBV5-8 to TRBJ1-1, with unresolved D. CDR1 SGHTS and CDR2 YDEGEE come from the germline V gene. The CDR3 is 17 amino acids. The V end lost 4 bases, the J end lost 1 base, and 20 bases lay between the germline ends.

J is TRBJ1-4 and V is TRBV5-1; D uncertain. CDR1 is SGHRS and CDR2 is YFSETQ in the germline V gene. Trimming cost V 0 bases and J 4 bases, with 13 bases left between them. The CDR3 is 16 amino acids. CDR3 DNA: TGCGCCAGCAGCTTGGCCTTGGGGAATATTAATGAAAAACTGTTTTTT. This sequence encodes CASSLALGNINEKLFF.

This chain links TRBV2 with TRBJ1-2; TRBD1 might be the D (6 bases). This CDR3 comprises 14 residues. V dropped 7 bases and J dropped 3 bases, with 15 bases sitting between them. CDR1 and CDR2 from the germline V gene are SNHLY and FYNNEI. CDR3 residues: CASKAGAGDYGYTF. CDR3 coding DNA: TGTGCCAGCAAGGCAGGGGCCGGGGACTATGGCTACACCTTC. Combining the CDR3 with reference TRBV2 and TRBJ1-2 gives the whole variable domain EPEVTQTPSHQVTQMGQEVILRCVPISNHLYFYWYRQILGQKVEFLVSFYNNEISEKSEIFDDQFSVERPDGSNFTLKIRSTKLEDSAMYFCASKAGAGDYGYTFGSGTRLTVV.

V is TRBV10-3 and J is TRBJ1-2, with a weak D call TRBD1 (5 bases). The CDR3 is 14 residues long. Per germline, CDR1 ENHRY and CDR2 SYGVKD. V shed 2 bases and J shed 8 bases, with 15 bases lying between them. CDR3 in amino acids: CAISEPRGGIGYTF. The CDR3 DNA follows: TGTGCCATCAGTGAGCCTCGTGGGGGGATCGGCTACACCTTC.